Shown below are 12 T cell receptor beta chains from a single sample sequenced in a study of cytomegalovirus exposure and HLA in healthy donors. Produced via immunoSEQ multiplex PCR; TCRdb's table is partial and in-frame only. The data contain more than 55,000 clones, 80% to 90% of them singletons. The sequenced sample was PBMCs. The receptors originated from a woman under 30 in good health and CMV-seronegative.

V usage is TRBV28 and J usage is TRBJ1-1; TRBD1 matches at 12 bases. Germline trimming cut 2 bases from V and 6 bases from J; bases unmatched to any gene: 7. The CDR3 extends over 16 amino acids. From germline, CDR1 is MDHEN and CDR2 SYDVKM. The CDR3 DNA reads TGTGCCAGCAGTTTAGTGGGACAGGGGGCGTTAGCTGAAGCTTTCTTT. It yields the protein CASSLVGQGALAEAFF. Variable domain in full (rest from reference TRBV28 and TRBJ1-1): DVKVTQSSRYLVKRTGEKVFLECVQDMDHENMFWYRQDPGLGLRLIYFSYDVKMKEKGDIPEGYSVSREKKERFSLILESASTNQTSMYLCASSLVGQGALAEAFFGQGTRLTVV.

The chain carries TRBV19 and TRBJ2-1; maybe TRBD1 (6 bases). The CDR3 sequence is 13 residues long. CDR1 LNHDA and CDR2 SQIVND come from the germline V gene (reference sequence). Trimming stripped 2 bases from V and 4 bases from J, with 6 bases between. In DNA form, the CDR3 reads TGTGCCAGTAGTATAACAGGGTACAATGAGCAGTTCTTC. Protein: CASSITGYNEQFF.

V usage is TRBV6-1 and J usage is TRBJ2-4; TRBD2 matches 12 bases. This CDR3 spans 15 amino acids. With 4 bases clipped from V and 6 bases from J, the junction kept 4 bases outside the gene matches. The germline gives CDR1 MNHNS, CDR2 SASEGT. CDR3 residues: CASSGLAGEANIQYF. The DNA for the CDR3 is TGTGCCAGCAGTGGACTAGCGGGGGAAGCAAACATTCAGTACTTC.

The chain couples TRBV9 to TRBJ2-3, with 10 bases identical to TRBD2. Trimming took 3 bases from V and 1 from J; bases not matched to a gene: 5. This CDR3 is built from 16 residues. From germline, CDR1 is SGDLS and CDR2 YYNGEE. CDR3 sequence reads: CASSARTSGGTDTQYF. CDR3 coding DNA: TGTGCCAGCAGCGCTAGGACTAGCGGAGGCACAGATACGCAGTATTTT.

The chain recombines TRBV11-2 with TRBJ2-2, with 10 bases identical to TRBD2. The CDR3 sequence is 15 residues long. Germline V CDR1 and CDR2: SGHAT, FQNNGV. Unmatched junction bases numbered 6, after V lost 5 bases and J lost 6 bases. The CDR3 spells CASSPGTSVAGELFF. As DNA, the CDR3 is TGTGCCAGCAGCCCGGGGACTAGCGTCGCCGGGGAGCTGTTTTTT.

In this sample, this clone turned up a few times. The chain has TRBV2 and TRBJ1-2; TRBD1 matches 7 bases. This CDR3 spans 15 amino acids. The V gene's germline CDR1 is SNHLY and CDR2 FYNNEI. The J segment lost 5 bases and the V segment lost 6 bases, leaving 12 bases of the junction unmatched. The chain's CDR3 is CASRLRRQGGYGYTF. Written as DNA, the CDR3 is TGTGCCAGCAGATTACGAAGACAGGGCGGGTATGGCTACACCTTC.

The chain is built from TRBV7-2 and TRBJ1-6; 7 bases are a match to TRBD1. Germline lookup yields CDR1 SGHTA and CDR2 FQGNSA. The trim removed 1 base at V and 5 bases at J, leaving 11 bases unmatched. The CDR3 extends over 18 amino acids. This chain's CDR3 is CASSLVGAGTDNNSPLHF. In nucleotides, the CDR3 is TGTGCCAGCAGCTTAGTTGGGGCCGGGACAGATAATAATTCACCCCTCCACTTT. The complete variable domain, with remaining parts taken from reference TRBV7-2 and TRBJ1-6, reads GAGVSQSPSNKVTEKGKDVELRCDPISGHTALYWYRQSLGQGLEFLIYFQGNSAPDKSGLPSDRFSAERTGGSVSTLTIQRTQQEDSAVYLCASSLVGAGTDNNSPLHFGNGTRLTVT.

V is TRBV6-5 and J is TRBJ2-7; TRBD1 matches at 8 bases. The V gene end was trimmed by 7 bases and the J gene end by 1 base; junction bases not matched to a gene: 9. The CDR3 spans 15 residues. Germline assignment: CDR1 MNHEY and CDR2 SVGAGI. In nucleotides, the CDR3 is TGTGCCAGCAAATTCGGACAGGGCCATTCCTACGAGCAGTACTTC. Its protein is CASKFGQGHSYEQYF.

This chain links TRBV11-2 with TRBJ2-3, with 9 bases that match TRBD1. This CDR3 is 16 amino acids long. J was trimmed by 4 bases and V by 5 bases; bases with no gene match: 10. The V gene's germline CDR1 is SGHAT and CDR2 FQNNGV. The CDR3 region is CASSQYLQGASDTQYF. DNA for the CDR3: TGTGCCAGCAGCCAATATTTACAGGGGGCATCAGATACGCAGTATTTT. The full variable domain, with the rest looked up from reference TRBV11-2 and TRBJ2-3, is EAGVAQSPRYKIIEKRQSVAFWCNPISGHATLYWYQQILGQGPKLLIQFQNNGVVDDSQLPKDRFSAERLKGVDSTLKIQPAKLEDSAVYLCASSQYLQGASDTQYFGPGTRLTVL.

V and J are TRBV6-4 and TRBJ2-1, with TRBD1 identical over 9 bases. V trimming: 7 bases; J trimming: 3 bases; junction bases outside the gene matches: 7. CDR3 length equals 15 residues. From germline, CDR1 is MRHNA and CDR2 SNTAGT. CDR3 loop: CASIPDRGNYNEQFF. The CDR3 DNA follows: TGTGCCAGCATACCCGACAGGGGGAACTACAATGAGCAGTTCTTC.

This clone was seen a single time. The rearrangement links TRBV16 to TRBJ2-5, with 7 bases aligning to TRBD2. CDR1 and CDR2 (germline): KGHSY, FQNENV. The junction had 7 bases not matched to a gene; V was cut back by 4 bases and J by 5 bases. CDR3 size: 14 residues. CDR3: CASSPREGTETQYF. CDR3 DNA: TGTGCCAGCAGCCCGAGGGAGGGGACGGAGACCCAGTACTTC. Together with reference TRBV16 and TRBJ2-5, the CDR3 gives the full variable domain: GEEVAQTPKHLVRGEGQKAKLYCAPIKGHSYVFWYQQVLKNEFKFLISFQNENVFDETGMPKERFSAKCLPNSPCSLEIQATKLEDSAVYFCASSPREGTETQYFGPGTRLLVL.

The genes are TRBV7-9 and TRBJ1-3, with D possibly TRBD1 on 5 matching bases. Between the trimmed V and J ends, which lost 5 bases and 1 base, there was a span of 12 bases. The CDR3 is 15 amino acids. Germline CDR1 and CDR2: SEHNR and FQNEAQ (reference sequence). The CDR3 sequence is CASSLSGGSGNTIYF. Written as DNA, the CDR3 is TGTGCCAGCAGCCTCAGCGGGGGTTCTGGAAACACCATATATTTT.